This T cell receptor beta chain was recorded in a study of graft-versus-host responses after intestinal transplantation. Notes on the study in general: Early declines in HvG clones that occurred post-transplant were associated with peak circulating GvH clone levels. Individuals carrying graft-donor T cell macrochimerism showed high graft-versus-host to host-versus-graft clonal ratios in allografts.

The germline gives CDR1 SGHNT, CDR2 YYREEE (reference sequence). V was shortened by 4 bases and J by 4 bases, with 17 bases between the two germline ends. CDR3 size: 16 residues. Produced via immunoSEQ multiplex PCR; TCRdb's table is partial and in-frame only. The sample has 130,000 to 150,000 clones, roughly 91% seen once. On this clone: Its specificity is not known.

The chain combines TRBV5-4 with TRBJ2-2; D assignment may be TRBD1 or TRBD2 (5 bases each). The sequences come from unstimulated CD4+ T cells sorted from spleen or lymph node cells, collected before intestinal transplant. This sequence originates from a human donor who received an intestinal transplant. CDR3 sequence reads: CASSIGTERTTGELFF. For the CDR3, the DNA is TGTGCCAGCAGCATCGGGACGGAGAGAACCACCGGGGAGCTGTTTTTT.